This T cell receptor beta chain was documented in a study of cytomegalovirus exposure and HLA in healthy donors. Study at large: In a later analysis, the approximately 120 validation repertoires were reported to have used the same platform as the roughly 700 first-cohort repertoires.

Here immunoSEQ multiplex PCR was the method, and the copy in TCRdb shows in-frame clones only, minus some. The sample holds tens of thousands of clones, around 94% seen once. This TCR came from a young woman in good health and CMV-seropositive. The sample consisted of PBMCs.

The CDR3 DNA reads TGCGCCAGCAGCACCAGGACAGGAGCCTACACCTTC. Its translation: CASSTRTGAYTF. The V gene is TRBV5-1, the J gene TRBJ1-2; TRBD1 matches 7 bases. The CDR3 totals 12 residues. J gave up 10 bases and V 4 bases, and 7 bases lay outside the gene matches. Germline V gene lookup returns CDR1 SGHRS and CDR2 YFSETQ.